This passage covers 16 T cell receptor beta chains from one sample sequenced in a study of beta chain features in type 1 diabetes. The authors reverse transcribed all of the isolated RNA, so sequencing captured expressed TCRB transcripts. Sequencing used immunoSEQ multiplex PCR; TCRdb keeps in-frame clones, though not all of them. This sample carries 300,000 to 350,000 clones, less than 10% of them seen once, and the ten largest clones take less than 0.45%. The sample taken for sequencing was central memory CD4+ T cells from blood. These receptors came from a woman younger than 35 in good health.

This clone came up a few times. The chain uses TRBV5-4 and TRBJ2-3; a weak D match, TRBD2 (5 bases). CDR3 length: 16 amino acids. The germline gives CDR1 SGHNT, CDR2 YYREEE (reference sequence). Trimming removed 3 bases at V and 1 base at J, with 15 bases between. Written as DNA, the CDR3 is TGTGCCAGCAGCTCAGGACTCCCCCTTGGCACAGATACGCAGTATTTT. It translates to CASSSGLPLGTDTQYF.

This chain links TRBV4-3 with TRBJ1-4, with a weak D call TRBD1 (5 bases). The length of the CDR3 is 16 residues. With 0 bases removed from V and 7 bases from J, the gap between germline ends came to 15 bases. Germline V gene lookup returns CDR1 LGHNA and CDR2 YSLEER. This CDR3 is CASSQDPGTRIEKLFF. The CDR3 DNA reads TGCGCCAGCAGCCAAGACCCCGGGACGAGGATTGAAAAACTGTTTTTT.

This chain connects TRBV7-2 to TRBJ2-5, with D perhaps matching TRBD1 (5 bases). The germline V and J ends were trimmed by 5 bases and 0 bases, with 13 bases remaining between them. Germline V CDR1 and CDR2: SGHTA, FQGNSA. The CDR3 length is 15 residues. CDR3 DNA: TGTGCCAGCAGCCTCCTAGGGGTGGACCAAGAGACCCAGTACTTC. Residues: CASSLLGVDQETQYF.

The sample holds a few counts of this clone. The chain carries TRBV5-1 and TRBJ2-5; D unresolved. Germline lookup yields CDR1 SGHRS and CDR2 YFSETQ. This CDR3 spans 17 amino acids. V was trimmed by 4 bases and J by 0 bases, leaving 19 bases between them. The CDR3 DNA follows: TGCGCCAGCAGCGTGGTGGCAGGAACCTCGAACCAAGAGACCCAGTACTTC. Encoded protein: CASSVVAGTSNQETQYF. Supplemented by reference TRBV5-1 and TRBJ2-5, the full variable domain reads KAGVTQTPRYLIKTRGQQVTLSCSPISGHRSVSWYQQTPGQGLQFLFEYFSETQRNKGNFPGRFSGRQFSNSRSEMNVSTLELGDSALYLCASSVVAGTSNQETQYFGPGTRLLVL.

This clone came up a few times. This sequence joins TRBV19 and TRBJ2-3; tentative D call: TRBD2 (6 bases). The CDR3 extends over 12 amino acids. Trimming removed 5 bases at V and 8 bases at J, with 11 bases between. Germline lookup yields CDR1 LNHDA and CDR2 SQIVND (reference sequence). CDR3 nucleotide sequence: TGTGCCAGTAGTTTTTGGAGGGGTACGCAGTATTTT. Translated: CASSFWRGTQYF.

This clone was counted ten times or more. Different DNA sequences within this sample yield the same CDR3. This rearrangement joins TRBV15 to TRBJ1-5; D not resolved. Germline V gives CDR1 LNHNV, CDR2 YYDKDF (reference sequence). The germline V and J ends were trimmed by 1 base and 4 bases, with 2 bases remaining between them. The CDR3 consists of 12 residues. CDR3 nucleotides: TGTGCCACCAGCAGAGGGAATCAGCCCCAGCATTTT. Translated: CATSRGNQPQHF.

The chain employs TRBV6-1 and TRBJ2-3; 8 bases agree with TRBD1. Trimming removed 6 bases from V and 3 bases from J; junction bases left unmatched: 8. CDR3 length equals 15 residues. Germline assignment: CDR1 MNHNS and CDR2 SASEGT. CDR3 nucleotide sequence: TGTGCCAGCAGGGCGGGGACAGGCTGGACAGATACGCAGTATTTT. As protein: CASRAGTGWTDTQYF.

In this sample, this clone turned up a few times. V and J are TRBV6-1 and TRBJ2-1; D is ambiguous. CDR1 is MNHNS, CDR2 SASEGT, per germline. This CDR3 region has 12 residues. Trimming shortened V by 2 bases and J by 9 bases, and 8 bases separated the two germline ends. The CDR3 reads CASSEIWREQFF. In nucleotides, the CDR3 is TGTGCCAGCAGTGAAATCTGGCGTGAGCAGTTCTTC.

The chain links TRBV7-8 to TRBJ1-1, with D perhaps TRBD1 (5 bases). The CDR3 has 15 residues. The V and J ends lost 4 bases and 1 base respectively, with 13 bases between them. The germline V gene encodes CDR1 SGHVS and CDR2 FQNEAQ. The CDR3 nucleotides read TGTGCCAGCAGCTCAGCAGGGTGGAAGAACACTGAAGCTTTCTTT. It encodes CASSSAGWKNTEAFF.

The genes are TRBV29-1 and TRBJ2-2; D is perhaps TRBD1 or TRBD2 (5 bases each). This CDR3 comprises 14 residues. Germline V gene lookup returns CDR1 SQVTM and CDR2 ANQGSEA. V was cut by 8 bases and J by 5 bases, with 18 bases left in between. The CDR3 sequence: CSSSGVGETGELFF. The CDR3 DNA is TGCAGCTCCTCAGGTGTGGGGGAGACCGGGGAGCTGTTTTTT.

Only a few counts were recorded for this clone. One base separates it from a far larger clone, so it is likely a read error. The chain joins TRBV2 to TRBJ1-2, with 8 bases aligning to TRBD1. The germline V gene encodes CDR1 SNHLY and CDR2 FYNNEI. CDR3 length: 15 amino acids. The CDR3 is CACSVSGQANYGYTF. CDR3 bases: TGTGCCTGCAGTGTTTCGGGACAGGCCAACTATGGCTACACCTTC.

This chain joins TRBV7-2 and TRBJ2-7; 10 bases line up with TRBD2. V lost 5 bases to trimming and J lost 4 bases; unmatched junction nucleotides: 5. The germline CDR1 and CDR2 sequences are SGHTA and FQGNSA. The CDR3 length is 14 residues. CDR3 protein: CASSEQREGYEQYF. In DNA, the CDR3 is TGTGCCAGCAGCGAACAGCGGGAGGGTTACGAGCAGTACTTC.

The table lists this clone with many counts. The chain joins TRBV28 to TRBJ1-2; 7 bases are shared with TRBD1. Germline V lookup: CDR1 MDHEN, CDR2 SYDVKM. Trimming took 7 bases from V and 4 from J; bases not matched to a gene: 6. The CDR3 consists of 13 residues. The CDR3 region is CASNGQVIYGYTF. Written as DNA, the CDR3 is TGTGCCAGCAATGGACAGGTTATCTATGGCTACACCTTC.

This clone was seen only a few times. The rearrangement uses TRBV27 and TRBJ1-4; TRBD1 matches 9 bases. Trimming at V came to 6 bases and at J to 8 bases, leaving 7 bases not matched to a gene. The CDR3 loop spans 14 amino acids. CDR1 and CDR2 from the germline V gene are MNHEY and SMNVEV (reference sequence). CDR3 coding DNA: TGTGCCAGCAGGCTACAGGGGGCAGGCGAAAAACTGTTTTTT. Protein sequence: CASRLQGAGEKLFF.

This clone was seen more than once but under ten times. This sequence joins TRBV11-2 and TRBJ1-5; tentatively, D is TRBD1 (6 bases). The CDR3 has 13 residues. V was cut by 5 bases and J by 6 bases, with 11 bases left in between. Germline V gene lookup returns CDR1 SGHAT and CDR2 FQNNGV. CDR3 coding DNA: TGTGCCAGCAGCCAGACAGGAGGTCAGCCCCAGCATTTT. The encoded protein is CASSQTGGQPQHF. Full variable domain (missing parts from reference TRBV11-2 and TRBJ1-5): EAGVAQSPRYKIIEKRQSVAFWCNPISGHATLYWYQQILGQGPKLLIQFQNNGVVDDSQLPKDRFSAERLKGVDSTLKIQPAKLEDSAVYLCASSQTGGQPQHFGDGTRLSIL.

This clone has ten or more counts. The chain uses TRBV28 and TRBJ2-1; the D is unclear. Germline-derived CDR1 and CDR2 are MDHEN and SYDVKM. This CDR3 region has 16 residues. V dropped 3 bases and J dropped 0 bases, with 12 bases sitting between them. CDR3 loop: CASSFFRSSSYNEQFF. The CDR3 DNA is TGTGCCAGCAGTTTTTTTCGCTCCAGCTCCTACAATGAGCAGTTCTTC.